Each of the 9 T cell receptor beta chains below was sequenced from the same sample in a study of T cell changes during pregnancy in multiple sclerosis. Profiled with immunoSEQ multiplex PCR; TCRdb holds only in-frame clones, not every one. Seen here are about 66,000 clones, more than 85% observed once, and the top ten hold roughly 5%. The source was CD8+ T cells from peripheral blood mononuclear cells, collected before pregnancy. These receptors all stem from a female donor with multiple sclerosis, enrolled in a pregnancy study.

J is TRBJ1-2 and V is TRBV15; D is unresolved. Germline V CDR1 and CDR2: LNHNV, YYDKDF (reference sequence). The V gene lost 3 bases and the J gene lost 8 bases, with 13 bases spanning the gap. The CDR3 spans 13 residues. Here the CDR3 reads CATSSSPSGGYTF. DNA of the CDR3: TGTGCCACCAGCAGTTCCCCCTCGGGGGGCTACACCTTC.

The chain recombines TRBV27 with TRBJ2-2; 8 nucleotides line up with TRBD2. V was clipped by 10 bases and J by 4 bases; unmatched bases: 8. Germline V CDR1 and CDR2: MNHEY, SMNVEV (reference sequence). The CDR3 contains 14 residues. CDR3 sequence (DNA): TGTGCCACCACGGGAGGGGCCGGCACCGGGGAGCTGTTTTTT. This codes for CATTGGAGTGELFF.

The chain carries TRBV4-2 and TRBJ2-2; 10 bases align to TRBD2. CDR3 length: 16 amino acids. Germline V gene sequence: CDR1 LGHNA, CDR2 YNFKEQ. With 2 bases clipped from V and 6 bases from J, the junction kept 6 bases outside the gene matches. Here the CDR3 DNA reads TGTGCCAGCAGCCAATTAGCGGGGGGATTTGCCGGGGAGCTGTTTTTT. As protein: CASSQLAGGFAGELFF.

This chain connects TRBV4-1 to TRBJ1-1, with unresolved D. Trimming shortened V by 3 bases and J by 0 bases, and 11 bases separated the two germline ends. The CDR3 runs to 15 residues. The germline V gene has CDR1 MGHRA and CDR2 YSYEKL. The CDR3 sequence is CASSHPSEMNTEAFF. CDR3 nucleotide sequence: TGCGCCAGCAGCCATCCGTCAGAAATGAACACTGAAGCTTTCTTT.

In regard to this clone: At one of its ends the junction is not consistent with the germline gene, which may arise from a read error. V gene TRBV7-8 combines with J gene TRBJ2-7; 9 nucleotides match TRBD2. The CDR3 has 14 amino acids. Germline V gene data show CDR1 as SGHVS and CDR2 as FQNEAQ. This CDR3 is CASSQGLASHEQYF. The CDR3 DNA follows: TGTGCCAGCAGCCAGGGACTAGCCTCCCACGAGCAGTACTTC.

V is TRBV5-1 and J is TRBJ1-4; D ambiguous. The CDR3 runs 15 residues. Trimming removed 3 bases from V and 5 bases from J, with 14 bases in between. Germline V gene lookup returns CDR1 SGHRS and CDR2 YFSETQ. The CDR3 is CASSSTGSFNEKLFF. CDR3 DNA sequence: TGCGCCAGCAGCTCGACCGGGAGCTTCAATGAAAAACTGTTTTTT.

This chain joins TRBV4-1 and TRBJ2-7, with 8 bases aligning to TRBD2. Germline trimming cut 0 bases from V and 1 base from J; bases unmatched to any gene: 11. The germline CDR1 and CDR2 sequences are MGHRA and YSYEKL. The CDR3 runs to 18 residues. CDR3 DNA: TGCGCCAGCAGCCAAGATGTTCCGGGGACTAGAATGTCCTACGAGCAGTACTTC. This gives the protein CASSQDVPGTRMSYEQYF.

The rearrangement links TRBV7-9 to TRBJ2-7; 7 bases map to TRBD2. Trimming cost V 7 bases and J 6 bases; bases outside gene matches: 6. The length of the CDR3 is 12 residues. Germline V gene sequence: CDR1 SEHNR, CDR2 FQNEAQ (reference sequence). The CDR3: CASNLGGGEQYF. The CDR3 bases are TGTGCCAGCAACCTCGGCGGGGGCGAGCAGTACTTC.

The rearrangement uses TRBV11-2 and TRBJ1-5, with D possibly TRBD1 on 5 matching bases. The germline V gene encodes CDR1 SGHAT and CDR2 FQNNGV. V shed 5 bases and J shed 2 bases, with 10 bases lying between them. The CDR3 contains 14 residues. The CDR3, as DNA: TGTGCCAGCAGCCTGGGAGGGGGCAATCAGCCCCAGCATTTT. Residues: CASSLGGGNQPQHF.